This T cell receptor (beta chain) was documented in a study of CD8+CD57+ T cells in acquired aplastic anemia. Using genomic DNA as the template, TCR beta VDJ and CDR3 profiling was carried out. TCRdb analysed the reads with MiXCR anew, one entry per CDR3 protein. Found here are about 160,000 distinct CDR3 sequences, 70% to 80% of them singletons; the top ten hold approximately 50%. Selection for sequencing was limited to patients who had shown CD8+CD57+ cell expansion by flow cytometry. Severe acquired aplastic anemia was diagnosed in all patients. The CDR3 consists of 15 residues. Germline V lookup: CDR1 MNHEY, CDR2 SMNVEV (reference sequence). V shed 7 bases, J shed 3 bases, and the junction held 12 bases outside the gene matches.

Material for sequencing was sorted CD4+, CD8+, or CD8+CD57+ T cells (not recorded which) from PBMCs. The chain employs TRBV27 and TRBJ2-7, with TRBD1 matching 7 bases. This clonotype originated in a human donor with aplastic anemia. Here the CDR3 DNA reads TGTGCCAGCACCCGGGCCGGCGCAGGGGGCTACGAGCAGTACTTC. This encodes CASTRAGAGGYEQYF.